This T cell receptor beta chain originates from a study of T cells after yellow fever vaccination. By 5'RACE template switching, TCR cDNA was produced, with a universal primer site and UMIs added in the process. TCRdb itself ran the 5' RACE reads through MiXCR, one entry per CDR3 protein. Counted here are 340,000 or so distinct CDR3 sequences, roughly an eighth occurring once; the ten biggest clones make up 3.2%. This clonotype was detected only a few times. The CDR3 totals 13 residues. V was pared by 6 bases and J by 6 bases, with 4 bases of the junction left unmatched. The chain is built from TRBV12-3 or TRBV12-4 and TRBJ1-5, with 8 positions matching TRBD1. The TCR comes from a man aged 18 to 35 who received the YFV17D yellow fever vaccine. The source was CD4+ T cells sorted from PBMCs, collected 15 days after the yellow fever booster vaccination. This CDR3 reads CASRAGGSQPQHF. CDR3 DNA sequence: TGTGCCAGCAGGGCAGGGGGCAGTCAGCCCCAGCATTTT.